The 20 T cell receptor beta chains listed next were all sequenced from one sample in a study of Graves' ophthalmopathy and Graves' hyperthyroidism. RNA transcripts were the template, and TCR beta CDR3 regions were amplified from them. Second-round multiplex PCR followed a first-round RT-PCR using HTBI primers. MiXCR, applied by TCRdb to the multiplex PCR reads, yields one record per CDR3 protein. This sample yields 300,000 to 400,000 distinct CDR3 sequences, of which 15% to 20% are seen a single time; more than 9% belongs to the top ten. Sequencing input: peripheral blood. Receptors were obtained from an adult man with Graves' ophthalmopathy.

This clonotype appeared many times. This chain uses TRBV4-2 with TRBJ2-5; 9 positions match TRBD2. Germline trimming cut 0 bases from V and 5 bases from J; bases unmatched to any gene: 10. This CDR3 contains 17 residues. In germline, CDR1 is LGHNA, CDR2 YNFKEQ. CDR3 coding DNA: TGTGCCAGCAGCCAAGAGATTTGGCTAGCGGGGATGGAGACCCAGTACTTC. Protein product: CASSQEIWLAGMETQYF.

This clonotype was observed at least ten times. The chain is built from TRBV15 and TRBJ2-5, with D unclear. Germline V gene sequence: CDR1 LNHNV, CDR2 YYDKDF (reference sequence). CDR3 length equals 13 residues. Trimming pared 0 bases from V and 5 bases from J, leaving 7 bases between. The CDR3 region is CATSRDPPETQYF. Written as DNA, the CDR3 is TGTGCCACCAGCAGAGATCCCCCGGAGACCCAGTACTTC. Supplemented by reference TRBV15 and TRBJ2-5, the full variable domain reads DAMVIQNPRYQVTQFGKPVTLSCSQTLNHNVMYWYQQKSSQAPKLLFHYYDKDFNNEADTPDNFQSRRPNTSFCFLDIRSPGLGDTAMYLCATSRDPPETQYFGPGTRLLVL.

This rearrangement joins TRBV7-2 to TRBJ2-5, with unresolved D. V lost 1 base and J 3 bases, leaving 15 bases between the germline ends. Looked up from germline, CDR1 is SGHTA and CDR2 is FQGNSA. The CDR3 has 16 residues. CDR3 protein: CASSLEGTAREETQYF. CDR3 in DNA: TGTGCCAGCAGCTTAGAAGGTACAGCCAGAGAAGAGACCCAGTACTTC.

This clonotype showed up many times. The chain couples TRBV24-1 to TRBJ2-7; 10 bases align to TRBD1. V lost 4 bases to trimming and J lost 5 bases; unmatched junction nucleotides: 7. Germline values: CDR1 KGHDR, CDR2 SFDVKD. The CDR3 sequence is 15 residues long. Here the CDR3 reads CATSEAGTGEHEQYF. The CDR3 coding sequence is TGTGCCACCAGTGAGGCCGGGACAGGGGAGCACGAGCAGTACTTC.

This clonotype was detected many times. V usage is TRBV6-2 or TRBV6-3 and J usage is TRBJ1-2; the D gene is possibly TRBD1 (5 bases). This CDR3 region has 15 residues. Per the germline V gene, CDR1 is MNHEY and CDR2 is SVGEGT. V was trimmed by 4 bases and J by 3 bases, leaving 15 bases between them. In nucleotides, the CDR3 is TGTGCCAGCAGTTCGGGACTTCTTTACCACTATGGCTACACCTTC. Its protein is CASSSGLLYHYGYTF.

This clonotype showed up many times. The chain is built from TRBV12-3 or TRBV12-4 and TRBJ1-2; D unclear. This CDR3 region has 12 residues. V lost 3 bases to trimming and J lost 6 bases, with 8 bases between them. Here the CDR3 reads CASSFSPHGYTF. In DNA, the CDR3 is TGTGCCAGCAGTTTTAGTCCCCATGGCTACACCTTC.

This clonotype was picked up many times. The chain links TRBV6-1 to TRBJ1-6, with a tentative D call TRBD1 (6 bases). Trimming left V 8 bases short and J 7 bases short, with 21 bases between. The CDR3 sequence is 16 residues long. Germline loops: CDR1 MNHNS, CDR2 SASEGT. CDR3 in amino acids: CASAVLFRGGNSPLHF. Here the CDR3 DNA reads TGTGCCAGCGCAGTGCTGTTCAGGGGCGGAAATTCACCCCTCCACTTT.

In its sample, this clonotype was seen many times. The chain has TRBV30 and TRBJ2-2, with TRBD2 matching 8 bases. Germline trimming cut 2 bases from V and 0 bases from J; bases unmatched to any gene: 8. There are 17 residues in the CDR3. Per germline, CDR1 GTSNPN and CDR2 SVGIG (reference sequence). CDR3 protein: CAWSPTRRGANTGELFF. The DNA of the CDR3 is TGTGCCTGGAGTCCAACCAGGCGGGGGGCGAACACCGGGGAGCTGTTTTTT.

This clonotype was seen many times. CDR3 DNA: TGTGCCAGCAGTCGAAACACTAGGGTCGAGCAGTACTTC. Protein sequence: CASSRNTRVEQYF. The genes are TRBV6-2 or TRBV6-3 and TRBJ2-7; TRBD2 is a possible D gene (5 bases). The germline V and J ends were trimmed by 5 bases and 6 bases, with 14 bases remaining between them. The CDR3 covers 13 residues. Germline CDR1 reads MNHEY; CDR2 reads SVGEGT.

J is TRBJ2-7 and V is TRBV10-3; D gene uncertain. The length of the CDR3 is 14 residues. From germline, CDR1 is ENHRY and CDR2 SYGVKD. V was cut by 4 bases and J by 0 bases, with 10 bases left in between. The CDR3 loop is CAISVQINSYEQYF. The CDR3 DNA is TGTGCCATCAGTGTACAAATAAACTCCTACGAGCAGTACTTC.

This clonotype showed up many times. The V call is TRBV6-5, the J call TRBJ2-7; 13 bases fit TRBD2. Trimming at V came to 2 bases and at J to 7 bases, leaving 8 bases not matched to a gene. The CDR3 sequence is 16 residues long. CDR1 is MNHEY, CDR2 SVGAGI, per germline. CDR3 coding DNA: TGTGCCAGCAGTTACGGACTAGCGGGAGTTGCGGGAGAGCAGTACTTC. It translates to CASSYGLAGVAGEQYF.

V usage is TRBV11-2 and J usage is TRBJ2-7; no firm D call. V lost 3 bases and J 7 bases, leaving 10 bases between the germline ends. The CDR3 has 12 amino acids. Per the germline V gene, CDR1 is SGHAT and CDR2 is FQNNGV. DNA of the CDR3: TGTGCCAGCAGCTTCGTCAGTTGGGAGCAGTACTTC. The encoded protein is CASSFVSWEQYF.

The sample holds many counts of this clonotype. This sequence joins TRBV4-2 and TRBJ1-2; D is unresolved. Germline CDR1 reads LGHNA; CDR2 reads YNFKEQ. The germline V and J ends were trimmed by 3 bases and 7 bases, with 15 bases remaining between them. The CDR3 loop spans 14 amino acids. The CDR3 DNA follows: TGTGCCAGCAGCCAGGTGACACGGATCCTTGGCTACACCTTC. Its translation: CASSQVTRILGYTF.

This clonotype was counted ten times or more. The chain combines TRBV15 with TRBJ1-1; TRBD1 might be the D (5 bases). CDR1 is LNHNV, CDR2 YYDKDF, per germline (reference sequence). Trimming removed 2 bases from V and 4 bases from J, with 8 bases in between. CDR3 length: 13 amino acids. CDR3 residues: CATSRSRVTEAFF. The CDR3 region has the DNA TGTGCCACCAGCAGATCCAGGGTCACTGAAGCTTTCTTT.

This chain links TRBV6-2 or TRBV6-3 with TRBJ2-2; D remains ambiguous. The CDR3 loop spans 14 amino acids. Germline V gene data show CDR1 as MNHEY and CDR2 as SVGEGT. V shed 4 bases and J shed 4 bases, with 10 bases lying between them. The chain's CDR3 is CASSWIVLTGELFF. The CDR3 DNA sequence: TGTGCCAGCAGTTGGATTGTTCTCACCGGGGAGCTGTTTTTT.

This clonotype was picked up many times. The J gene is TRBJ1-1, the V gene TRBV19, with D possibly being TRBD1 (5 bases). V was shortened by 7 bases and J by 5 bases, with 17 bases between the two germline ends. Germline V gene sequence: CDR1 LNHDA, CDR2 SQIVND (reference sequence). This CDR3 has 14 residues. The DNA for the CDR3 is TGTGCCAGTACTCCGGGGGACGATGCGACTGAAGCTTTCTTT. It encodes CASTPGDDATEAFF.

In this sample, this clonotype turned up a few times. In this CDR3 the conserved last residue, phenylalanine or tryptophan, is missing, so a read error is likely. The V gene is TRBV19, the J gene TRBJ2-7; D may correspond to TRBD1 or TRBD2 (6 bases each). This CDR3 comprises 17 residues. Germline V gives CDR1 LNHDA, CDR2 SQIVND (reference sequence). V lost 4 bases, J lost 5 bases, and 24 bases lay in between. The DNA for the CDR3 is TGTGCCAGTAGTACCAACCCCGGGGGCTCCCTTTTGGACGAGCAGTACTTA. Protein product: CASSTNPGGSLLDEQYL.

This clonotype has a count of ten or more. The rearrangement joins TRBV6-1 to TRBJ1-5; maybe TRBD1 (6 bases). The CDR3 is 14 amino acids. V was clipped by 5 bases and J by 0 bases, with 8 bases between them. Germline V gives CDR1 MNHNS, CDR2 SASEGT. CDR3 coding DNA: TGTGCCAGCAGTACAGGGCATAGCAATCAGCCCCAGCATTTT. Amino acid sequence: CASSTGHSNQPQHF.

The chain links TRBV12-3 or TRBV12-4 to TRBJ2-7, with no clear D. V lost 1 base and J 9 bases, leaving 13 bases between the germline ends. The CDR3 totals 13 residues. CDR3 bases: TGTGCCAGCAGTTTAGAGCAGCACATCGGGCAGTACTTC. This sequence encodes CASSLEQHIGQYF.

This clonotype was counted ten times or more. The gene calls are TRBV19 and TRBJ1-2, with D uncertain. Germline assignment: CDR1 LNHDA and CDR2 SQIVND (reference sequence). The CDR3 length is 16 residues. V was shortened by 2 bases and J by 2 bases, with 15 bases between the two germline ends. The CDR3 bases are TGTGCCAGTAGTATATCGAGACTTCCAATCAACTATGGCTACACCTTC. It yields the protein CASSISRLPINYGYTF.